Following are 5 T cell receptor beta chains from one sample sequenced in a study of T cell responses to AZD1222 COVID-19 vaccine. Only in-frame clones appear in the TCRdb table, and some are missing; sequencing was by immunoSEQ multiplex PCR. Of fewer than 75,000 clones listed, less than 90% are singletons. The input for sequencing was peripheral blood, taken on day 0 of AZD1222 vaccination. The receptors were sampled from an adult in good health.

The rearrangement links TRBV21-1 to TRBJ2-3; TRBD1, the D gene given by the table, was not confirmed from the DNA. TRBV21-1 is an annotated pseudogene. This CDR3 is 13 amino acids long. CDR3 loop: CASSKYSSDTQYF. The CDR3 DNA is TGTGCCAGCAGCAAATACAGTTCAGATACGCAGTATTTT.

The chain links TRBV15 to TRBJ2-7, with D tentatively TRBD1 or TRBD2 (5 bases each). CDR3 length: 17 residues. The V end lost 0 bases, the J end lost 7 bases, and 22 bases lay between the germline ends. Germline V gene data show CDR1 as LNHNV and CDR2 as YYDKDF (reference sequence). CDR3 in amino acids: CATSRDSGTASGVEQYF. In DNA, the CDR3 is TGTGCCACCAGCAGAGATTCCGGGACGGCATCTGGAGTTGAGCAGTACTTC.

V is TRBV5-1 and J is TRBJ2-3, with TRBD2 matching 8 bases. The V gene's germline CDR1 is SGHRS and CDR2 YFSETQ. The CDR3 consists of 15 residues. J lost 5 bases, V lost 2 bases, and 7 bases had no gene match. The CDR3 loop reads CASSFRGGEGDTQYF. The CDR3 DNA sequence: TGCGCCAGCAGCTTCCGGGGGGGTGAGGGAGATACGCAGTATTTT.

The genes are TRBV7-6 and TRBJ1-6; D gene uncertain. The V and J ends lost 4 bases and 7 bases respectively, with 11 bases between them. The CDR3 has 14 residues. Germline lookup yields CDR1 SGHVS and CDR2 FNYEAQ. The CDR3 DNA reads TGTGCCAGCAGCTCCACAGCGCAGAATTCACCCCTCCACTTT. Translating it yields CASSSTAQNSPLHF.

This chain links TRBV7-3 with TRBJ1-6; TRBD1 matches at 9 bases. Trimming cost V 3 bases and J 7 bases; bases outside gene matches: 4. The germline V gene encodes CDR1 SGHTA and CDR2 FQGTGA. This CDR3 comprises 15 residues. The CDR3 loop is CASSLTGGWNSPLHF. DNA for the CDR3: TGTGCCAGCAGCTTGACAGGGGGTTGGAATTCACCCCTCCACTTT.